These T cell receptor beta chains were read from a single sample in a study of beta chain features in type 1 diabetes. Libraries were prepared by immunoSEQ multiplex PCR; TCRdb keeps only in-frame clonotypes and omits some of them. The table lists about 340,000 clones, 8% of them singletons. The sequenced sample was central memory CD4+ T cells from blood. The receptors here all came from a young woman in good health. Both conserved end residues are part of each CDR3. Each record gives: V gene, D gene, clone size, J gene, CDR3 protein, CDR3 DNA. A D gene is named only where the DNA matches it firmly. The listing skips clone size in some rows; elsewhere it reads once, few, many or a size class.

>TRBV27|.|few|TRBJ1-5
CASSHRGQPQHF
TGTGCCAGCAGTCACCGGGGTCAGCCCCAGCATTTT
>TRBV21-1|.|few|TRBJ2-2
CASSKGGGQNTGELFF
TGTGCCAGCAGCAAAGGCGGGGGTCAGAACACCGGGGAGCTGTTTTTT
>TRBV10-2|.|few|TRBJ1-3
CASRSSGNTIYF
TGCGCCAGCAGAAGCTCTGGAAACACCATATATTTT
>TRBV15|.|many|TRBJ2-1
CATRTHGDEQFF
TGTGCCACCAGGACTCATGGCGATGAGCAGTTCTTC
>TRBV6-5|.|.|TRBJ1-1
CASSYLNKNTEAFF
TGTGCCAGCAGTTACTTGAACAAGAACACTGAAGCTTTCTTT
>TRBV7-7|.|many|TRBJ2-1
CASSFPRVSRFTNEQFF
TGTGCTAGCAGCTTCCCCAGGGTTAGTAGATTTACGAATGAGCAGTTCTTC
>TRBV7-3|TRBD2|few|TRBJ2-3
CASSFLAGVADTQYF
TGTGCCAGCAGCTTCCTAGCGGGAGTAGCTGATACGCAGTATTTT
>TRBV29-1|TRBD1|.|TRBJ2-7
CSAGQGHEQYF
TGCAGCGCCGGACAGGGGCACGAGCAGTACTTC
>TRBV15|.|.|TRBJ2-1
CATSIGTYNEQFF
TGTGCCACCAGCATAGGGACTTACAATGAGCAGTTCTTC
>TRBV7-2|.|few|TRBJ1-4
CASSLAGGQYEKLFF
TGTGCCAGCAGCTTAGCGGGTGGGCAGTATGAAAAACTGTTTTTT
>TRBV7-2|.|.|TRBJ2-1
CASSLSGVRSEQFF
TGTGCCAGCAGCTTATCAGGAGTCCGTAGTGAGCAGTTCTTC
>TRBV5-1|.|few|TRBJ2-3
CASRASTDTQYF
TGCGCCAGCAGGGCTAGCACAGATACGCAGTATTTT
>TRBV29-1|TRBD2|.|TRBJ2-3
CSVRVGGSSDTQYF
TGCAGCGTTCGGGTCGGCGGGAGCTCAGATACGCAGTATTTT
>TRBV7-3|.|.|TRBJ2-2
CASSPLPGHTGTGELFF
TGTGCCAGCAGCCCCCTCCCGGGACATACGGGCACCGGGGAGCTGTTTTTT
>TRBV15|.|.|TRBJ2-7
CATSTAGDLDEQYF
TGTGCCACCAGCACTGCAGGGGATCTCGACGAGCAGTACTTC
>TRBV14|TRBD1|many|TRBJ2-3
CASSQMRTGADTQYF
TGTGCCAGCAGCCAGATGAGGACAGGGGCAGATACGCAGTATTTT
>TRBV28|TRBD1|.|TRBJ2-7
CASSPGTARSDEQYF
TGTGCCAGCAGTCCGGGGACAGCAAGGTCGGACGAGCAGTACTTC
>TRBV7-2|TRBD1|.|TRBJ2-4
CASSFGQGPNIQYF
TGTGCCAGCAGCTTCGGACAGGGGCCAAACATTCAGTACTTC
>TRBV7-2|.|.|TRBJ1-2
CASSLDYLGGYTF
TGTGCCAGCAGCTTAGACTACCTGGGTGGCTACACCTTC
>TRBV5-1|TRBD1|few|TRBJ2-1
CASSLGGTDYNEQFF
TGCGCCAGCAGCTTGGGAGGGACAGATTACAATGAGCAGTTCTTC
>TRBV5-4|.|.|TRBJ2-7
CASSSVGAGIYEQYF
TGTGCCAGCAGCTCCGTTGGGGCAGGAATCTACGAGCAGTACTTC
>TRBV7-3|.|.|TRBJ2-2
CASSLIGDAGELFF
TGTGCCAGCAGCTTAATCGGCGATGCCGGGGAGCTGTTTTTT
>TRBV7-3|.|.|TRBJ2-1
CASSLSGSEGNEQFF
TGTGCCAGCAGCTTAAGCGGGTCCGAGGGGAATGAGCAGTTCTTC
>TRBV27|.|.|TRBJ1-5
CASGLHPQGYNQPQHF
TGTGCCAGCGGATTACACCCACAGGGTTACAATCAGCCCCAGCATTTT
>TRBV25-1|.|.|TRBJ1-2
CASSPAVVRTRGYTF
TGTGCCAGCAGCCCCGCCGTGGTACGCACGCGGGGCTACACCTTC
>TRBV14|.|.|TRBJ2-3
CASSQDFSGTDTQYF
TGTGCCAGCAGCCAAGATTTTAGCGGCACAGATACGCAGTATTTT
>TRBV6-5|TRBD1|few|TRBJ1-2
CASRSTGTAYGYTF
TGTGCCAGCAGGTCGACTGGGACAGCTTATGGCTACACCTTC
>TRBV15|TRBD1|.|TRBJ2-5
CATSRATGSGPGTQYF
TGTGCCACCAGCAGAGCGACAGGGTCGGGACCTGGGACCCAGTACTTC
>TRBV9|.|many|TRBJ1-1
CASSVGFRRSEAFF
TGTGCCAGCAGCGTAGGTTTCAGGCGCTCGGAGGCTTTCTTT
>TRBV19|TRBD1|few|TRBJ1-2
CASSFGQGTNYGYTF
TGTGCCAGTAGTTTCGGACAGGGGACAAACTATGGCTACACCTTC
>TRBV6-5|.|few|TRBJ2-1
CASRVQGVEQFF
TGTGCCAGCAGAGTACAGGGAGTGGAGCAGTTCTTC
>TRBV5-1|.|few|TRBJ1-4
CASSHGQGSGEKLFF
TGCGCCAGCAGCCACGGCCAGGGGAGTGGTGAAAAACTGTTTTTT
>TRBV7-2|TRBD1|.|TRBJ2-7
CASSPRQGSYEQYF
TGTGCCAGCAGCCCAAGACAGGGTTCCTACGAGCAGTACTTC
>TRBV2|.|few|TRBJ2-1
CASSVEGVTYNEQFF
TGTGCCAGCAGTGTCGAGGGAGTTACCTACAATGAGCAGTTCTTC
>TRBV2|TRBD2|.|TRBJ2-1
CASRQMGRGYEQFF
TGTGCCAGCAGACAAATGGGGCGGGGGTATGAGCAGTTCTTC
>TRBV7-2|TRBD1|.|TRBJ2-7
CASSLVETGGYEQYF
TGTGCCAGCAGCTTAGTGGAGACAGGGGGCTACGAGCAGTACTTC
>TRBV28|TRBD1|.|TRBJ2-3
CASTSGKGAGTDTQYF
TGTGCCAGCACCTCCGGCAAGGGGGCTGGCACAGATACGCAGTATTTT
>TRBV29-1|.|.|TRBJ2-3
CSVWGNTLGQYF
TGCAGCGTTTGGGGGAATACCTTGGGGCAGTATTTT
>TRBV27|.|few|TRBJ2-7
CASSSPDLFEQYF
TGTGCCAGCAGTTCCCCGGATTTATTCGAGCAGTACTTC
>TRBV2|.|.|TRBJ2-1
CASRPPAKNEQFF
TGTGCCAGCAGGCCCCCGGCAAAGAATGAGCAGTTCTTC
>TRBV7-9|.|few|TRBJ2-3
CASSVATEPYTQYF
TGTGCCAGCAGCGTGGCGACAGAACCTTATACGCAGTATTTT
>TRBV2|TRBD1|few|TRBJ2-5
CASSVMDRVGETQYF
TGTGCCAGCAGTGTGATGGACAGGGTAGGGGAGACCCAGTACTTC
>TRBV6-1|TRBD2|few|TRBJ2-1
CASSDLIAGREQFF
TGTGCCAGCAGCGACCTAATAGCGGGACGCGAGCAGTTCTTC